This entry lists 32 T cell receptor beta chains sequenced from one sample in a study of spatial heterogeneity in lung cancer. A single record per CDR3 protein comes from TCRdb applying MiXCR to the 5' RACE reads. The table has some 110,000 distinct CDR3 sequences, more than 9% seen once. The time point denotes: blood at routine non-recurrence follow-up after resection. Whole RNA came from tumor, nontumor lung or frozen PBMC and was sequenced without being sorted. The material sequenced was PBMCs, taken at follow-up. The receptors originated from a male donor with early-stage non-small cell lung cancer.

V is TRBV20-1 and J is TRBJ1-2, with D tentatively TRBD1 (5 bases). CDR3 size: 12 residues. The V gene's germline CDR1 is DFQATT and CDR2 SNEGSKA (reference sequence). Trimming pared 4 bases from V and 5 bases from J, leaving 11 bases between. In nucleotides, the CDR3 is TGCAGTGCTAACGTACAGGCGTATGGCTACACCTTC. It yields the protein CSANVQAYGYTF.

The chain combines TRBV10-3 with TRBJ1-1; D gene unclear. Germline V gene lookup returns CDR1 ENHRY and CDR2 SYGVKD. This CDR3 is built from 11 residues. With 6 bases removed from V and 0 bases from J, the gap between germline ends came to 2 bases. The CDR3 sequence is CAIRVNTEAFF. In DNA, the CDR3 is TGTGCCATCAGGGTGAACACTGAAGCTTTCTTT.

This clonotype was recorded at least ten times. This chain links TRBV2 with TRBJ2-3; D gene ambiguous. This CDR3 comprises 12 residues. Germline assignment: CDR1 SNHLY and CDR2 FYNNEI. V dropped 7 bases and J dropped 4 bases, with 9 bases sitting between them. In DNA form, the CDR3 reads TGTGCCAGCACTAGAGAAGCAGATACGCAGTATTTT. Encoded protein: CASTREADTQYF.

This clonotype was seen ten or more times. The chain couples TRBV24-1 to TRBJ2-7; the D is unclear. V lost 3 bases, J lost 1 base, and 6 bases lay in between. This CDR3 is 13 amino acids long. From germline, CDR1 is KGHDR and CDR2 SFDVKD. As DNA, the CDR3 is TGTGCCACCAGTGATGGTGCATCCTACGAGCAGTACTTC. Its translation is CATSDGASYEQYF.

The genes are TRBV7-8 and TRBJ2-5, with D hard to call. V shed 8 bases and J shed 1 base, with 20 bases lying between them. CDR1 and CDR2 from the germline V gene are SGHVS and FQNEAQ. This CDR3 region has 16 residues. The CDR3 DNA is TGTGCCAGCGGCCTCAAGCATCGTGATCTCCAAGAGACCCAGTACTTC. This sequence encodes CASGLKHRDLQETQYF.

This clonotype was recorded many times. The chain recombines TRBV6-5 with TRBJ2-1; the D gene is possibly TRBD1 (6 bases). The CDR3 has 16 amino acids. Germline CDR1 reads MNHEY; CDR2 reads SVGAGI. Trimming stripped 0 bases from V and 9 bases from J, with 18 bases between. In nucleotides, the CDR3 is TGTGCCAGCAGTTACTCGGCGGCAGGGGAACAGGGTGAGCAGTTCTTC. Translating gives CASSYSAAGEQGEQFF.

This clonotype was counted many times. The rearrangement uses TRBV30 and TRBJ2-5; no clear D gene. Germline V gene sequence: CDR1 GTSNPN, CDR2 SVGIG (reference sequence). The CDR3 is 11 amino acids. The V end lost 3 bases, the J end lost 5 bases, and 7 bases lay between the germline ends. In nucleotides, the CDR3 is TGTGCCTGGAGAGGCCGGGAGACCCAGTACTTC. Its translation: CAWRGRETQYF.

This clonotype was seen repeatedly, ten times or more. The rearrangement joins TRBV20-1 to TRBJ1-2; D may be TRBD1 (5 bases). Between the trimmed V and J ends, which lost 7 bases and 3 bases, there was a span of 12 bases. CDR3 length: 12 residues. CDR1 and CDR2 from the germline V gene are DFQATT and SNEGSKA (reference sequence). The CDR3 reads CSGLQGDYGYTF. The CDR3 DNA is TGCAGTGGTCTTCAAGGGGACTATGGCTACACCTTC.

This clonotype was found many times. CDR3 in DNA: TGTGCCAGCACGTTCCGGGACACGAATTCACCCCTCCACTTT. It codes for CASTFRDTNSPLHF. The chain is built from TRBV7-9 and TRBJ1-6, with D perhaps TRBD1 (6 bases). CDR3 size: 14 residues. Trimming left V 7 bases short and J 7 bases short, with 14 bases between. The V gene's germline CDR1 is SEHNR and CDR2 FQNEAQ (reference sequence).

J is TRBJ1-5 and V is TRBV12-3 or TRBV12-4; D may be TRBD1 (6 bases). V shed 5 bases and J shed 1 base, with 12 bases lying between them. There are 15 residues in the CDR3. The CDR3 nucleotides read TGTGCCAGCAGTGCAGGGGAGGGGAGCAATCAGCCCCAGCATTTT. This codes for CASSAGEGSNQPQHF.

This clonotype appeared many times. The gene calls are TRBV2 and TRBJ2-3; D is uncertain. The germline V gene has CDR1 SNHLY and CDR2 FYNNEI. CDR3 length: 13 residues. Trimming left V 6 bases short and J 4 bases short, with 11 bases between. The CDR3 DNA reads as TGTGCCAGCAGGGATGGCGTCTCAGATACGCAGTATTTT. Its protein product is CASRDGVSDTQYF.

This clonotype appeared a few times. The chain carries TRBV6-5 and TRBJ2-3; 9 positions agree with TRBD2. Per germline, CDR1 MNHEY and CDR2 SVGAGI. This CDR3 spans 16 amino acids. Trimming removed 7 bases from V and 0 bases from J; junction bases left unmatched: 8. CDR3 nucleotide sequence: TGTGCCAGCATGATTAGCGGGGGCACTAGCACAGATACGCAGTATTTT. Protein: CASMISGGTSTDTQYF.

A few counts support this clonotype. The J gene is TRBJ2-5, the V gene TRBV6-5, with D unresolved. Looked up from germline, CDR1 is MNHEY and CDR2 is SVGAGI. The CDR3 runs to 14 residues. V was trimmed by 3 bases and J by 5 bases, leaving 13 bases between them. CDR3 sequence reads: CASSYRLGSETQYF. The CDR3 nucleotides are TGTGCCAGCAGTTATCGGCTCGGCTCGGAGACCCAGTACTTC.

The chain couples TRBV5-1 to TRBJ2-3; possibly TRBD1 or TRBD2 for D (5 bases each). CDR1 and CDR2 (germline): SGHRS, YFSETQ. The CDR3 has 15 residues. V was cut by 6 bases and J by 1 base, with 15 bases left in between. In DNA form, the CDR3 reads TGCGCCAGCAACTGGGGGATGGGGCGCACAGATACGCAGTATTTT. Its translation: CASNWGMGRTDTQYF.

V and J are TRBV5-1 and TRBJ2-7; a weak D match, TRBD1 (6 bases). This CDR3 is built from 15 residues. Trimming took 4 bases from V and 0 from J, leaving 14 bases between them. CDR1 is SGHRS, CDR2 YFSETQ, per germline. Written as DNA, the CDR3 is TGCGCCAGCAGCCCAGGACAGACGACCTCCTACGAGCAGTACTTC. Protein: CASSPGQTTSYEQYF. Full variable domain (remainder filled in from reference TRBV5-1 and TRBJ2-7): KAGVTQTPRYLIKTRGQQVTLSCSPISGHRSVSWYQQTPGQGLQFLFEYFSETQRNKGNFPGRFSGRQFSNSRSEMNVSTLELGDSALYLCASSPGQTTSYEQYFGPGTRLTVT.

With respect to this clonotype: Just one base apart from a much larger clone, this may be a read error. In nucleotides, the CDR3 is TGTGCCAGCAGTTGGGGACAAGAGACCCAGTACTTC. This translates into CASSWGQETQYF. The genes are TRBV12-3 or TRBV12-4 and TRBJ2-5; D ambiguous. V was clipped by 4 bases and J by 2 bases, with 5 bases between them. This CDR3 contains 12 residues.

This clonotype was recorded at least ten times. The rearrangement links TRBV20-1 to TRBJ1-5, with 11 bases lining up with TRBD1. The CDR3 spans 19 residues. J lost 2 bases, V lost 3 bases, and 15 bases had no gene match. Germline lookup yields CDR1 DFQATT and CDR2 SNEGSKA (reference sequence). The CDR3 DNA follows: TGCAGTGCTAGCGACTTCCGGACAGGGGGCATTTCGGGCAATCAGCCCCAGCATTTT. It encodes CSASDFRTGGISGNQPQHF.

The chain is built from TRBV20-1 and TRBJ2-7, with D possibly matching TRBD1 (6 bases). V lost 6 bases and J 2 bases, leaving 20 bases between the germline ends. The germline gives CDR1 DFQATT, CDR2 SNEGSKA (reference sequence). This CDR3 contains 15 residues. CDR3 in amino acids: CSAFGMTGITYEQYF. CDR3 DNA sequence: TGCAGTGCCTTTGGAATGACAGGTATAACCTACGAGCAGTACTTC.

The rearrangement uses TRBV6-5 and TRBJ1-5, with D hard to call. CDR1 is MNHEY and CDR2 is SVGAGI in the germline V gene. The length of the CDR3 is 13 residues. V lost 4 bases to trimming and J lost 5 bases, with 9 bases between them. In DNA, the CDR3 is TGTGCCAGCAGTTCCCGGTCGGATCAGCCCCAGCATTTT. It yields the protein CASSSRSDQPQHF.

This clonotype was detected ten times or more. This chain links TRBV2 with TRBJ2-5, with D hard to call. The CDR3 contains 13 residues. Looked up from germline, CDR1 is SNHLY and CDR2 is FYNNEI. Trimming removed 8 bases at V and 1 base at J, with 11 bases between. The CDR3 DNA reads TGTGCCAGCTTCCTCCGAGCCCAAGAGACCCAGTACTTC. It specifies CASFLRAQETQYF. The complete variable domain, with remaining parts taken from reference TRBV2 and TRBJ2-5, reads EPEVTQTPSHQVTQMGQEVILRCVPISNHLYFYWYRQILGQKVEFLVSFYNNEISEKSEIFDDQFSVERPDGSNFTLKIRSTKLEDSAMYFCASFLRAQETQYFGPGTRLLVL.

In this sample, this clonotype turned up a few times. J is TRBJ2-7 and V is TRBV18; D unclear. Trimming pared 0 bases from V and 5 bases from J, leaving 5 bases between. Germline CDR1 KGHSH, CDR2 LQKENI. This CDR3 is built from 12 residues. CDR3 loop: CASSPPSNEQYF. In DNA, the CDR3 is TGTGCCAGCTCACCACCGAGCAACGAGCAGTACTTC.

This clonotype has at least ten counts. The CDR3 nucleotides are TGTGCCAGCAGCTTAAAGGGGGGCAATCAGCCCCAGCATTTT. It encodes CASSLKGGNQPQHF. The rearrangement joins TRBV7-8 to TRBJ1-5; TRBD1 might be the D (6 bases). The germline CDR1 and CDR2 sequences are SGHVS and FQNEAQ. CDR3 length: 14 amino acids. The V end was cut by 2 bases, the J end by 2 bases, with 7 bases between.

This clonotype was counted only a few times. This chain links TRBV20-1 with TRBJ1-2; a possible D gene is TRBD1 (6 bases). CDR1 DFQATT and CDR2 SNEGSKA come from the germline V gene (reference sequence). The CDR3 runs 15 residues. V shed 5 bases and J shed 0 bases, with 16 bases lying between them. Here the CDR3 DNA reads TGCAGTGCTGATATGTCAGGGGTTTCTAACTATGGCTACACCTTC. It translates to CSADMSGVSNYGYTF.

This clonotype was counted a few times. V is TRBV20-1 and J is TRBJ2-1; 12 positions match TRBD2. Germline trimming cut 3 bases from V and 7 bases from J; bases unmatched to any gene: 10. CDR3 length: 16 residues. Germline loops: CDR1 DFQATT, CDR2 SNEGSKA (reference sequence). The CDR3 sequence: CSARIRASGGANEQFF. The CDR3 DNA is TGCAGTGCTAGGATTAGGGCTAGCGGGGGGGCAAATGAGCAGTTCTTC.

This clonotype was counted between two and nine times. The chain combines TRBV18 with TRBJ1-3; D might be TRBD1 (5 bases). The CDR3 covers 16 residues. The V end lost 2 bases, the J end lost 4 bases, and 15 bases lay between the germline ends. Per the germline V gene, CDR1 is KGHSH and CDR2 is LQKENI. The CDR3 reads CASSPSLGVAGNTIYF. CDR3 DNA: TGTGCCAGCTCACCAAGTTTAGGGGTGGCCGGAAACACCATATATTTT.

In the case of this clonotype: A much larger clone differs from this one at a single base, so this may be a read error. The rearrangement links TRBV7-2 to TRBJ2-6, with 8 nucleotides matching TRBD1. The length of the CDR3 is 15 residues. Germline loops: CDR1 SGHTA, CDR2 FQGNSA. CDR3 DNA sequence: TGTGCCAGCAGCTGGACAGGGTCTGGGGCCTACGTCCTGACTTTC. This sequence encodes CASSWTGSGAYVLTF. The full variable domain, in which reference TRBV7-2 and TRBJ2-6 provide the parts outside the CDR3, is GAGVSQSPSNKVTEKGKDVELRCDPISGHTALYWYRQSLGQGLEFLIYFQGNSAPDKSGLPSDRFSAERTGGSVSTLTIQRTQQEDSAVYLCASSWTGSGAYVLTFGAGSRLTVL.

The chain employs TRBV20-1 and TRBJ1-5, with TRBD1 matching 8 bases. The V and J ends lost 5 bases and 5 bases, in that order; junction bases with no gene match: 8. This CDR3 contains 14 residues. Germline V gene data show CDR1 as DFQATT and CDR2 as SNEGSKA (reference sequence). The CDR3 DNA is TGCAGTGCTTTTACAGGGGGAGCTTATCAGCCCCAGCATTTT. It specifies CSAFTGGAYQPQHF.

In its sample, this clonotype was seen many times. The J gene is TRBJ2-3, the V gene TRBV5-1; 7 bases match TRBD2. V shed 0 bases and J 0 bases; nucleotides not matched to a gene: 10. In germline, CDR1 is SGHRS, CDR2 YFSETQ. The CDR3 extends over 18 amino acids. CDR3 bases: TGCGCCAGCAGCTTGGCCCCAGTCGGGGGGACTAGCACAGATACGCAGTATTTT. It yields the protein CASSLAPVGGTSTDTQYF.

The chain joins TRBV27 to TRBJ1-5, with D unclear. Germline-derived CDR1 and CDR2 are MNHEY and SMNVEV (reference sequence). Trimming pared 5 bases from V and 3 bases from J, leaving 11 bases between. This CDR3 has 14 amino acids. CDR3 in amino acids: CASSLRASNQPQHF. The CDR3 nucleotides are TGTGCCAGCAGTCTCCGGGCCTCCAATCAGCCCCAGCATTTT.

This clonotype was seen ten or more times. The gene calls are TRBV30 and TRBJ1-4, with a weak D call TRBD1 (5 bases). This CDR3 is built from 12 residues. Germline CDR1 reads GTSNPN; CDR2 reads SVGIG (reference sequence). Trimming removed 3 bases from V and 7 bases from J, with 9 bases in between. The CDR3 here is CAWSQGGEKLFF. Here the CDR3 DNA reads TGTGCCTGGAGCCAGGGAGGTGAAAAACTGTTTTTT.

In its sample, this clonotype was seen many times. J is TRBJ2-1 and V is TRBV27, with D possibly matching TRBD1 (5 bases). The CDR3 is 12 amino acids. Germline values: CDR1 MNHEY, CDR2 SMNVEV (reference sequence). The V end lost 5 bases, the J end lost 10 bases, and 12 bases lay between the germline ends. As DNA, the CDR3 is TGTGCCAGCAGTAGAAGCAGGGCAGAGCAGTTCTTC. Amino acid sequence: CASSRSRAEQFF.

The chain is built from TRBV3-1 and TRBJ1-2; D is perhaps TRBD1 (6 bases). V was pared by 4 bases and J by 6 bases, with 18 bases between. The germline CDR1 and CDR2 sequences are LGHDT and YNNKEL (reference sequence). This CDR3 is 15 amino acids long. The DNA for the CDR3 is TGTGCCAGCAGCCTGTCCGCACTACAGGGACATGGCTACACCTTC. Protein: CASSLSALQGHGYTF.